The 9 T cell receptor beta chains below all came from one sample that was sequenced in a study of cytomegalovirus exposure and HLA in healthy donors. PCR amplification relied on 60 Vbeta primers (plus 13 Jbeta primers). Sequencing was performed with immunoSEQ multiplex PCR; in TCRdb, only in-frame clones are kept and a portion is missing. The data hold more than 150,000 clones, with roughly 83% observed a single time. The sample was PBMCs. Receptors were obtained from a boy between 2 and 10 years old in good health and CMV-seronegative.

This clone was seen a handful of times. V and J are TRBV7-9 and TRBJ1-1, with D possibly being TRBD1 (5 bases). Per germline, CDR1 SEHNR and CDR2 FQNEAQ (reference sequence). Trimming stripped 5 bases from V and 11 bases from J, with 18 bases between. This CDR3 is built from 13 residues. The CDR3 region has the DNA TGTGCCAGCAGCCTAAACCCGACAGCCCGGGCTTTCTTT. Protein product: CASSLNPTARAFF.

This chain connects TRBV5-4 to TRBJ2-1, with 9 bases that match TRBD2. Unmatched junction bases numbered 5, after V lost 4 bases and J lost 3 bases. Germline V gene data show CDR1 as SGHNT and CDR2 as YYREEE (reference sequence). The CDR3 totals 15 residues. CDR3 loop: CASSHRTSVYNEQFF. The DNA of the CDR3 is TGTGCCAGCAGCCACCGGACTAGCGTCTACAATGAGCAGTTCTTC.

This clone appeared once. The V and J genes are TRBV27 and TRBJ1-2; 8 bases match TRBD1. Germline V gene sequence: CDR1 MNHEY, CDR2 SMNVEV (reference sequence). The CDR3 extends over 16 amino acids. V lost 8 bases to trimming and J lost 3 bases; unmatched junction nucleotides: 14. The CDR3 DNA follows: TGTGCCAGCGCCCACGCCTCGGACAGGGACTACTATGGCTACACCTTC. This translates into CASAHASDRDYYGYTF.

This chain joins TRBV7-9 and TRBJ2-7; no clear D gene. This CDR3 region has 15 residues. Trimming pared 1 base from V and 0 bases from J, leaving 10 bases between. The germline V gene has CDR1 SEHNR and CDR2 FQNEAQ (reference sequence). CDR3 residues: CASSLGSYSSYEQYF. DNA for the CDR3: TGTGCCAGCAGCTTAGGGTCGTACAGCTCCTACGAGCAGTACTTC.

This rearrangement joins TRBV19 to TRBJ2-7; TRBD1 matches 8 bases. J lost 6 bases, V lost 3 bases, and 7 bases had no gene match. The germline V gene has CDR1 LNHDA and CDR2 SQIVND (reference sequence). The CDR3 has 14 amino acids. CDR3 coding DNA: TGTGCCAGTAGTATGGACCCAGACAGGGGCGAGCAGTACTTC. Translated: CASSMDPDRGEQYF.

V and J are TRBV28 and TRBJ2-3; TRBD1 might be the D (6 bases). The CDR3 sequence is 13 residues long. The V and J ends lost 8 bases and 3 bases respectively, with 12 bases between them. In germline, CDR1 is MDHEN, CDR2 SYDVKM. The CDR3 here is CASGPGETDTQYF. For the CDR3, the DNA is TGTGCCAGCGGACCAGGGGAGACAGATACGCAGTATTTT.

This clone has just a few counts. Different DNA sequences within this sample yield the same CDR3. The chain recombines TRBV5-1 with TRBJ2-2; 8 bases line up with TRBD1. Germline V gene sequence: CDR1 SGHRS, CDR2 YFSETQ. The CDR3 is made up of 14 amino acids. The trim removed 0 bases at V and 5 bases at J, leaving 0 bases unmatched. CDR3 in DNA: TGCGCCAGCAGCTTGGGACAGGGGACCGGGGAGCTGTTTTTT. Protein sequence: CASSLGQGTGELFF.

The chain joins TRBV18 to TRBJ2-1; 8 bases are a match to TRBD2. The CDR3 is 14 amino acids. With 2 bases clipped from V and 3 bases from J, the junction kept 0 bases outside the gene matches. Germline assignment: CDR1 KGHSH and CDR2 LQKENI. This CDR3 reads CASSPAGGYNEQFF. The DNA for the CDR3 is TGTGCCAGCTCACCAGCGGGGGGCTACAATGAGCAGTTCTTC. Full variable domain (remainder filled in from reference TRBV18 and TRBJ2-1): NAGVMQNPRHLVRRRGQEARLRCSPMKGHSHVYWYRQLPEEGLKFMVYLQKENIIDESGMPKERFSAEFPKEGPSILRIQQVVRGDSAAYFCASSPAGGYNEQFFGPGTRLTVL.

The gene calls are TRBV19 and TRBJ2-1; 9 nucleotides agree with TRBD2. This CDR3 is 16 amino acids long. V gave up 2 bases and J gave up 3 bases; unmatched junction bases: 5. Germline V gives CDR1 LNHDA, CDR2 SQIVND (reference sequence). The CDR3 coding sequence is TGTGCCAGTAGTATATGGCTAGCGGGAAACTACAATGAGCAGTTCTTC. Encoded protein: CASSIWLAGNYNEQFF.